These 16 T cell receptor beta chains share one sample of origin, sequenced in a study of cytomegalovirus exposure and HLA in healthy donors. Use of 60 Vbeta and 13 Jbeta primers characterized the PCR. TCRdb's copy holds only in-frame clones and misses some; the assay was immunoSEQ multiplex PCR. The sample includes approximately 150,000 clones, approximately 80% seen only once; the top ten take 3.7%. Source material: PBMCs. These receptors were collected from a man between 25 and 39 years old in good health and CMV-seropositive.

This clone was seen more than once but under ten times. This chain links TRBV7-9 with TRBJ1-1; 8 bases align to TRBD1. This CDR3 has 14 residues. Looked up from germline, CDR1 is SEHNR and CDR2 is FQNEAQ (reference sequence). V lost 11 bases and J lost 1; bases outside the gene matches: 9. CDR3 in DNA: TGTGCCTCAACCCCAGGGGGCCAGAACACTGAAGCTTTCTTT. Translating gives CASTPGGQNTEAFF. Combining the CDR3 with reference TRBV7-9 and TRBJ1-1 gives the whole variable domain DTGVSQNPRHKITKRGQNVTFRCDPISEHNRLYWYRQTLGQGPEFLTYFQNEAQLEKSRLLSDRFSAERPKGSFSTLEIQRTEQGDSAMYLCASTPGGQNTEAFFGQGTRLTVV.

This chain joins TRBV9 and TRBJ1-5, with TRBD1 as a possible D gene (5 bases). There are 14 residues in the CDR3. V was cut by 0 bases and J by 6 bases, with 10 bases left in between. Germline-derived CDR1 and CDR2 are SGDLS and YYNGEE. The DNA of the CDR3 is TGTGCCAGCAGCGTAGGCAGGGTGGGTCAGCCCCAGCATTTT. It yields the protein CASSVGRVGQPQHF.

The rearrangement links TRBV7-2 to TRBJ2-1, with 15 bases that match TRBD2. After removal of 3 bases from V and 4 bases from J, the junction contained 4 bases not matched to a gene. Germline V lookup: CDR1 SGHTA, CDR2 FQGNSA. The CDR3 covers 17 residues. The CDR3 here is CASSLGLAGGRYNEQFF. In nucleotides, the CDR3 is TGTGCCAGCAGCTTGGGACTAGCGGGGGGTCGATACAATGAGCAGTTCTTC.

The V and J genes are TRBV28 and TRBJ1-5; the match to TRBD1 covers 10 bases. Germline V gene sequence: CDR1 MDHEN, CDR2 SYDVKM. V trimming: 5 bases; J trimming: 2 bases; junction bases outside the gene matches: 3. The CDR3 extends over 15 amino acids. The CDR3 loop is CASSRQGAGNQPQHF. CDR3 nucleotide sequence: TGTGCCAGCAGTCGACAGGGGGCTGGCAATCAGCCCCAGCATTTT.

The chain couples TRBV5-1 to TRBJ2-3; the D gene is possibly TRBD2 (6 bases). This CDR3 region has 13 residues. The germline gives CDR1 SGHRS, CDR2 YFSETQ. V was pared by 4 bases and J by 1 base, with 7 bases between. The CDR3 bases are TGCGCCAGCAGCCCTAGCGGCACAGATACGCAGTATTTT. It encodes CASSPSGTDTQYF.

V usage is TRBV14 and J usage is TRBJ2-7; D might be TRBD2 (6 bases). The CDR3 runs to 14 residues. Germline assignment: CDR1 SGHDN and CDR2 FVKESK. V was trimmed by 3 bases and J by 3 bases, leaving 12 bases between them. CDR3 sequence reads: CASSQAGRIYEQYF. DNA for the CDR3: TGTGCCAGCAGCCAGGCGGGACGGATCTACGAGCAGTACTTC.

The sample holds a few counts of this clone. V usage is TRBV2 and J usage is TRBJ2-1, with TRBD2 matching over 11 bases. Unmatched junction bases numbered 14, after V lost 5 bases and J lost 2 bases. This CDR3 region has 19 residues. Germline V gene sequence: CDR1 SNHLY, CDR2 FYNNEI. CDR3 residues: CASSPGLADLRRPYNEQFF. The CDR3 DNA reads TGTGCCAGCAGTCCGGGACTAGCGGACCTGAGGAGGCCCTACAATGAGCAGTTCTTC. The whole variable domain, remainder taken from reference TRBV2 and TRBJ2-1, is EPEVTQTPSHQVTQMGQEVILRCVPISNHLYFYWYRQILGQKVEFLVSFYNNEISEKSEIFDDQFSVERPDGSNFTLKIRSTKLEDSAMYFCASSPGLADLRRPYNEQFFGPGTRLTVL.

The chain couples TRBV18 to TRBJ2-1; weak D call: TRBD1 (5 bases). CDR1 and CDR2 from the germline V gene are KGHSH and LQKENI. CDR3 length equals 14 residues. Trimming removed 2 bases from V and 5 bases from J, with 10 bases in between. The CDR3 here is CASSPRRQNNEQFF. In nucleotides, the CDR3 is TGTGCCAGCTCACCAAGGCGACAGAACAATGAGCAGTTCTTC.

The gene calls are TRBV30 and TRBJ2-5; 9 nucleotides line up with TRBD1. The germline V gene encodes CDR1 GTSNPN and CDR2 SVGIG (reference sequence). The CDR3 is 15 amino acids. After removal of 1 base from V and 3 bases from J, the junction contained 6 bases not matched to a gene. The CDR3 reads CAWSAGTGLEETQYF. CDR3 DNA: TGTGCCTGGAGTGCCGGGACAGGGCTGGAAGAGACCCAGTACTTC.

J is TRBJ1-1 and V is TRBV30; 7 bases agree with TRBD1. The germline V gene has CDR1 GTSNPN and CDR2 SVGIG (reference sequence). CDR3 length equals 14 residues. Trimming removed 5 bases from V and 5 bases from J; junction bases left unmatched: 11. CDR3 protein: CAWYTHRGRTEAFF. In DNA, the CDR3 is TGTGCCTGGTACACCCACAGGGGAAGAACTGAAGCTTTCTTT.

The chain uses TRBV6-6 and TRBJ2-3; a possible D gene is TRBD1 (6 bases). The CDR3 consists of 13 residues. V shed 7 bases and J shed 5 bases, with 13 bases lying between them. The germline V gene encodes CDR1 MNHNY and CDR2 SVGAGI (reference sequence). CDR3 DNA sequence: TGTGCCAGCAACAGGGATTTCAGAGATACGCAGTATTTT. Protein: CASNRDFRDTQYF.

This clone was seen a few times. The chain employs TRBV5-1 and TRBJ1-1, with D possibly TRBD1 on 5 matching bases. Germline V gene sequence: CDR1 SGHRS, CDR2 YFSETQ. The CDR3 runs to 14 residues. The V end lost 4 bases, the J end lost 3 bases, and 13 bases lay between the germline ends. The CDR3 reads CASSGLGQDTEAFF. CDR3 DNA sequence: TGCGCCAGCAGCGGTCTGGGGCAGGACACTGAAGCTTTCTTT.

This clone was seen a handful of times. V usage is TRBV2 and J usage is TRBJ2-1, with D uncertain. V was shortened by 4 bases and J by 6 bases, with 4 bases between the two germline ends. The CDR3 runs 11 residues. The V gene's germline CDR1 is SNHLY and CDR2 FYNNEI. CDR3 sequence (DNA): TGTGCCAGCAGTGTATTCAATGAGCAGTTCTTC. Translation gives CASSVFNEQFF. Full variable domain (rest looked up from reference TRBV2 and TRBJ2-1): EPEVTQTPSHQVTQMGQEVILRCVPISNHLYFYWYRQILGQKVEFLVSFYNNEISEKSEIFDDQFSVERPDGSNFTLKIRSTKLEDSAMYFCASSVFNEQFFGPGTRLTVL.

The chain joins TRBV18 to TRBJ2-7; 7 nucleotides match TRBD2. CDR3 length: 15 amino acids. Germline CDR1 KGHSH, CDR2 LQKENI. Trimming took 1 base from V and 7 from J; bases not matched to a gene: 10. The CDR3 here is CASSPQERAGREQYF. The CDR3, as DNA: TGTGCCAGCTCACCACAGGAGAGAGCGGGGAGGGAGCAGTACTTC.

V and J are TRBV10-3 and TRBJ2-7, with D possibly TRBD2 on 5 matching bases. Germline values: CDR1 ENHRY, CDR2 SYGVKD. With 9 bases removed from V and 1 base from J, the gap between germline ends came to 13 bases. The CDR3 has 13 residues. Here the CDR3 DNA reads TGTGCCATGGGTAGCGCTCAATCCTACGAGCAGTACTTC. Translation: CAMGSAQSYEQYF.

This chain uses TRBV10-3 with TRBJ2-3, with a weak D call TRBD1 (6 bases). The CDR3 loop spans 16 amino acids. Trimming took 11 bases from V and 0 from J, leaving 21 bases between them. CDR1 ENHRY and CDR2 SYGVKD come from the germline V gene. The CDR3 is CAAKVGNRVSTDTQYF. The CDR3 nucleotides are TGTGCCGCCAAGGTGGGAAACAGGGTCAGCACAGATACGCAGTATTTT.